The rows below give T cell receptor beta chains drawn from one sample of a study of Graves' ophthalmopathy and Graves' hyperthyroidism. One entry per CDR3 protein, called by TCRdb with MiXCR from the multiplex PCR reads. The sample records approximately 150,000 distinct CDR3 sequences, around 40% being singletons. Sequencing was carried out using peripheral blood. The receptors were sampled from a man aged 30 to 39 with Graves' ophthalmopathy. Both conserved end residues are part of each CDR3. Each record gives: V gene, J gene, D gene, clone size, CDR3 DNA, CDR3 protein. D genes are given only for firm matches. Not every row has a clone size; where given, it reads once, few, many or a size class.

>TRBV7-8|TRBJ2-5|NA|many
TGTGCCAGCAGCTTAGAATTACAGGGAGGGCCGCTCCAAGAGACCCAGTACTTC
CASSLELQGGPLQETQYF
>TRBV15|TRBJ2-5|NA|NA
TGTGCCACCCGGCGTGGGAGTGAGACCCAGTACTTC
CATRRGSETQYF
>TRBV6-2/TRBV6-3|TRBJ2-5|TRBD2|few
TGTGCCAGCAGTATCGGACTAGCCTACCAAGAGACCCAGTACTTC
CASSIGLAYQETQYF
>TRBV6-2/TRBV6-3|TRBJ2-7|NA|NA
TGTGCCAGCAGGTTGGGAGCGGGACAAGGCTACGAGCAGTACTTC
CASRLGAGQGYEQYF
>TRBV6-2/TRBV6-3|TRBJ1-5|NA|NA
TGTGCCAGCAGTTACCGGCCACCGGCGAATCAGCCCCAGCATTTT
CASSYRPPANQPQHF
>TRBV12-5|TRBJ2-2|NA|many
TGTGCTAGTGGCCCGACCTGGGTTACGGACCCGAACACCGGGGAGCTGTTTTTT
CASGPTWVTDPNTGELFF
>TRBV29-1|TRBJ2-5|TRBD1|few
TGCAGCGAGCGCACAGGGGCAGAGACCCAGTACTTC
CSERTGAETQYF
>TRBV7-2|TRBJ2-5|NA|NA
TGTGCCAGCAGCTTAGAGGCAGGGGAGACCCAGTACTTC
CASSLEAGETQYF
>TRBV24-1|TRBJ2-7|NA|many
TGTGCCACCTCCACCCCAGGAACCTACGAGCAGTACTTC
CATSTPGTYEQYF
>TRBV14|TRBJ2-7|NA|many
TGTGCCAGCAGCCAGTTAGGCTACGAGCAGTACTTC
CASSQLGYEQYF
>TRBV7-8|TRBJ2-4|TRBD1|many
TGTGCCAGCAGCTTAGTAGTAGGCGGATTAGGGACAGGGAGAGCCAAAAACATTCAGTACTTC
CASSLVVGGLGTGRAKNIQYF
>TRBV27|TRBJ2-5|TRBD1|NA
TGTGCCACCTCGGACAGGGAGCAAGAGACCCAGTACTTC
CATSDREQETQYF
>TRBV27|TRBJ1-4|NA|many
TGTGCCAGCAGTTTATTCCCGTGGGAAAAACTGTTTTTT
CASSLFPWEKLFF
>TRBV30|TRBJ1-2|NA|many
TGTGCCTGGATTGGTCAGGAACATGGCTACACCTTC
CAWIGQEHGYTF
>TRBV5-4|TRBJ1-1|TRBD1|many
TGTGCCAGCAGCTTCGAGGGGGCGCGGACTGAAGCTTTCTTT
CASSFEGARTEAFF
>TRBV10-3|TRBJ2-7|NA|many
TGTGCCATCAGAGGTGAGGGCTCCTACGAGCAGTACTTC
CAIRGEGSYEQYF
>TRBV30|TRBJ1-1|NA|many
TGTGCCTGGAGTGTCGGCGGGGCTGAAGCTTTCTTT
CAWSVGGAEAFF
>TRBV19|TRBJ2-2|TRBD1|many
TGTGCCAGCAAGGACAGGGCCCCGAACACCGGGGAGCTGTTTTTT
CASKDRAPNTGELFF
>TRBV12-3/TRBV12-4|TRBJ2-2|TRBD1|many
TGTGCCAGCAGTCCGGGACAGGCGAACACCGGGGAGCTGTTTTTT
CASSPGQANTGELFF
>TRBV7-2|TRBJ2-5|TRBD1|many
TGTGCCAGCAGCTTAGCAGGGTCAGGGGGAGAGACCCAGTACTTC
CASSLAGSGGETQYF
>TRBV11-2|TRBJ2-5|NA|few
TGTGCCAAGGGGACCCAGTACTTC
CAKGTQYF
>TRBV6-1|TRBJ1-1|TRBD1|many
TGTGCCAGCAGCCTTCTGGACAGGGGCTTGAACACTGAAGCTTTCTTT
CASSLLDRGLNTEAFF
>TRBV20-1|TRBJ2-7|NA|many
TGCAGTGCTAGGAAGGATCGAGACGAGCAGTACTTC
CSARKDRDEQYF